The rows below give T cell receptor beta chains drawn from one sample of a study of neoadjuvant anti-PD-1 for oral cavity cancer. Profiling relied on immunoSEQ multiplex PCR, and the TCRdb table lists in-frame clones only, not all of them. The table records approximately 74,000 clones, approximately 84% of them present only once. Material: PBMCs, obtained before nivolumab (anti-PD-1) treatment. These receptors all stem from a person aged 35-79 years with oral cavity squamous cell carcinoma. Each CDR3 is given with its conserved first and last residue. D genes are given only for firm matches. The size of a clone is reported for some rows only, either as once, few or many, or as a class for expanded clones.

. | TRBD1 | TRBJ1-5 | TRBV15 | TGTGCCACCAGCTCTGGGACAGGGGCCAATCAGCCCCAGCATTTT | CATSSGTGANQPQHF
. | TRBD1 | TRBJ2-1 | TRBV11-3 | TGTGCCAGCAGCTTTCGACAGGGGGCCTACAATGAGCAGTTCTTC | CASSFRQGAYNEQFF
. | . | TRBJ2-6 | TRBV30 | TGTGCCTGGAGTGTAGGAAGCCTCTCTGGGGCCAACGTCCTGACTTTC | CAWSVGSLSGANVLTF
. | TRBD2 | TRBJ2-5 | TRBV5-1 | TGCGCCAGCAGCGCTGGGACTAGCGGGAGTGCTGGTCAAGAGACCCAGTACTTC | CASSAGTSGSAGQETQYF
. | . | TRBJ2-3 | TRBV7-2 | TGTGCCAGCAGCTTAGACGGTGGGGCGGATACGCAGTATTTT | CASSLDGGADTQYF
. | . | TRBJ1-4 | TRBV5-1 | TGCGCCAGCAGCTTGTATGGCACCGGTGGAACTAATGAAAAACTGTTTTTT | CASSLYGTGGTNEKLFF
. | TRBD1 | TRBJ1-2 | TRBV2 | TGTGCCAGCAGTGTCAGCCAGGGGGCAGGTGGCTACACCTTC | CASSVSQGAGGYTF
. | TRBD2 | TRBJ2-1 | TRBV5-1 | TGCGCCAGCAGCTTGGCGCCTAGCGGCCTCTCCTACAATGAGCAGTTCTTC | CASSLAPSGLSYNEQFF
. | . | TRBJ1-2 | TRBV9 | TGTGCCAGCAGCCCCCGATCCATTAGGTATGGCTACACCTTC | CASSPRSIRYGYTF
. | TRBD2 | TRBJ2-6 | TRBV14 | TGTGCCAGCAGCTCACTAGCGGGAGGGACTGGGGCCAACGTCCTGACTTTC | CASSSLAGGTGANVLTF
. | . | TRBJ1-2 | TRBV29-1 | TGCAGCGTTGAATCCTCTCCGGGACGGAACTATGGCTACACCTTC | CSVESSPGRNYGYTF
. | . | TRBJ1-1 | TRBV5-1 | TGCGCCAGCAGCTCGGACAGAGCGAACACTGAAGCTTTCTTT | CASSSDRANTEAFF
. | TRBD1 | TRBJ1-4 | TRBV6-5 | TGTGCCAGCAGCTCCGGGACAGTGGAAGAAAAACTGTTTTTT | CASSSGTVEEKLFF
. | TRBD2 | TRBJ2-7 | TRBV11-2 | TGTGCCAGCAGCTTTACGGGGGGGCCTAGCGGGAGGTTCTACGAGCAGTACTTC | CASSFTGGPSGRFYEQYF
. | . | TRBJ1-1 | TRBV28 | TGTGCCAGCAGTCAGATTCGGTTTGAAGCTTTCTTT | CASSQIRFEAFF
. | . | TRBJ1-3 | TRBV6-5 | TGTGCCAGCAGTGTGACAGGACCCTCTGGAAACACCATATATTTT | CASSVTGPSGNTIYF
. | . | TRBJ2-3 | TRBV7-9 | TGTGCCAGCAGCTTGGGTATCGTTAGCACAGATACGCAGTATTTT | CASSLGIVSTDTQYF
few | . | TRBJ2-5 | TRBV2 | TGTGCCAGCAGTAATTTGGAGACCCAGTACTTC | CASSNLETQYF
. | . | TRBJ2-6 | TRBV6-1 | TGTGCCAGCAGGCTCGTCTCTGGGGCCAACGTCCTGACTTTC | CASRLVSGANVLTF
many | TRBD1 | TRBJ1-5 | TRBV4-2 | TGTGCCAGCAGCCAAGAAGCGGGACAGGGGTACCAGCCCCAGCATTTT | CASSQEAGQGYQPQHF
. | TRBD2 | TRBJ2-7 | TRBV6-1 | TGTGCCAGCAGTGAAGCGCTTCGGGGGACTAGATATGTCTCCTACGAGCAGTACTTC | CASSEALRGTRYVSYEQYF
few | . | TRBJ2-3 | TRBV19 | TGTGCCAGTAGTATTACAGATACGCAGTATTTT | CASSITDTQYF
. | . | TRBJ1-1 | TRBV7-9 | TGTGCCAGCAGTGGTTCTCCAGAAGCTTTCTTT | CASSGSPEAFF
few | . | TRBJ2-2 | TRBV28 | TGTGCCAGCAGCATCACAGGGAACACCGGGGAGCTGTTTTTT | CASSITGNTGELFF
. | . | TRBJ2-1 | TRBV30 | TGTGCCTGGAGTGGTGCAGGGTACAATGAGCAGTTCTTC | CAWSGAGYNEQFF
. | . | TRBJ2-1 | TRBV11-3 | TGTGCCAGCAGCTTAGAAGAGGACAATGAGCAGTTCTTC | CASSLEEDNEQFF
. | . | TRBJ1-3 | TRBV30 | TGTGCCTGGAGCGAAGGGTATTCTGGAAACACCATATATTTT | CAWSEGYSGNTIYF
. | . | TRBJ2-7 | TRBV27 | TGTGCCAGCAGTTTATCCGGGGGCTACGAGCAGTACTTC | CASSLSGGYEQYF
. | TRBD1 | TRBJ2-3 | TRBV5-1 | TGCGCCAGCAGCTTGGATGGGACAGGCACAGATACGCAGTATTTT | CASSLDGTGTDTQYF
. | . | TRBJ2-7 | TRBV5-4 | TGTGCCAGCAGCTTGGCCGGAACCTACGAGCAGTACTTC | CASSLAGTYEQYF
few | . | TRBJ1-1 | TRBV18 | TGTGCCAGCTCACCTAACACCCAAGGGGGCACTGAAGCTTTCTTT | CASSPNTQGGTEAFF
. | . | TRBJ1-1 | TRBV7-9 | TGTGCCAGCAGCATTATGACAGGGAACACTGAAGCTTTCTTT | CASSIMTGNTEAFF